This T cell receptor beta chain derives from a study of shared clonotypes between healthy human individuals. The protocol was immunoSEQ multiplex PCR, while the TCRdb copy is restricted to in-frame clones and leaves out a portion. This table has 90,000 to 120,000 clones, about 71% appearing once. Study observations and caveats: Only blood samples were collected, and tissue repertoires likely differ. The expectation was that sequencing depth would affect clonotype sharing among donors.

Details on this clone: What it recognizes is unknown.

V gave up 1 base and J gave up 2 bases, with 9 bases separating them. This CDR3 has 14 residues. Germline CDR1 reads SGDLS; CDR2 reads YYNGEE. The TCR originated in a woman in her twenties or thirties in good health. The material sequenced was memory CD8+ T cells sorted from blood. Documented subset: CD45RO+ cells pooled with CCR7-negative TemRA cells. The chain has TRBV9 and TRBJ1-2, with unresolved D. CDR3 bases: TGTGCCAGCAGCGTATCCGGGAACAACTATGGCTACACCTTC. This gives the protein CASSVSGNNYGYTF.